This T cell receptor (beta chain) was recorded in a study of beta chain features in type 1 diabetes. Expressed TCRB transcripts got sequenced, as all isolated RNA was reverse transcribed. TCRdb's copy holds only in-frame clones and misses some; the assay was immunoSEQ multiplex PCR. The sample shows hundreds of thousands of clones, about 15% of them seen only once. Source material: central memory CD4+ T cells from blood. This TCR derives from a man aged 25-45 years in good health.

CDR3 DNA sequence: TGTGCCAGTAGACTCTTAGCAGGAAGCACAGATACGCAGTATTTT. This encodes CASRLLAGSTDTQYF. The rearrangement links TRBV19 to TRBJ2-3; D remains ambiguous. V shed 6 bases and J shed 0 bases, with 13 bases lying between them. This CDR3 is built from 15 residues. Germline values: CDR1 LNHDA, CDR2 SQIVND (reference sequence).